Included here is one T cell receptor beta chain sequence, with context. These data originate in a study of blood T cell repertoires in COVID-19. Study-wide context: Samples of COVID-19 (acute and convalescent) were obtained from the United States, Italy and Spain.

Sequenced by immunoSEQ multiplex PCR; TCRdb stores in-frame clones only, minus some. The sample yields around 120,000 clones, 82% seen once. The source of this sequence is a man between 70 and 80 years old with active or convalescent COVID-19. Sequencing used peripheral blood.

Here the CDR3 reads CASGASVYYEQYF. CDR3 nucleotides: TGTGCCAGCGGGGCTAGCGTCTACTACGAGCAGTACTTC. J is TRBJ2-7 and V is TRBV2; possible D gene TRBD2, 6 bases. Germline V gives CDR1 SNHLY, CDR2 FYNNEI. This CDR3 is 13 amino acids long. Trimming left V 8 bases short and J 3 bases short, with 14 bases between.